This TCR beta chain was recovered during a study of blood T cells in healthy people across ages. Overall study results and limits: Per million T cells, TCR beta diversity dropped about linearly as age rose.

This clonotype was found a few times. Its specificity is unknown. A sample-barcoded 5' primer and a J-beta primer mix were used in a second PCR of roughly 7 to 12 cycles. Each cDNA molecule received a tag from a template-switch adaptor that had 12 random nucleotides. Every individual sample yielded 2.5 million or more paired-end reads (each containing CDR3). MiXCR, run by TCRdb on the 5' RACE reads, gives a single entry per CDR3 protein. In the table there are about 1.6 million distinct CDR3 sequences, about 35% of which are singletons. Isolation per sample recovered at least 6 million PBMCs. CDR3 length equals 15 residues. CDR1 MNHEY and CDR2 SMNVEV come from the germline V gene (reference sequence). Unmatched junction bases numbered 8, after V lost 8 bases and J lost 5 bases.

The sequence derives from a woman in her twenties or thirties in good health. V gene TRBV27 combines with J gene TRBJ2-1, with 11 bases aligning to TRBD2. The sample taken for sequencing was blood. DNA for the CDR3: TGTGCCAGCGCCTCCGGGACTAGCGGTAACAATGAGCAGTTCTTC. Translating it yields CASASGTSGNNEQFF.